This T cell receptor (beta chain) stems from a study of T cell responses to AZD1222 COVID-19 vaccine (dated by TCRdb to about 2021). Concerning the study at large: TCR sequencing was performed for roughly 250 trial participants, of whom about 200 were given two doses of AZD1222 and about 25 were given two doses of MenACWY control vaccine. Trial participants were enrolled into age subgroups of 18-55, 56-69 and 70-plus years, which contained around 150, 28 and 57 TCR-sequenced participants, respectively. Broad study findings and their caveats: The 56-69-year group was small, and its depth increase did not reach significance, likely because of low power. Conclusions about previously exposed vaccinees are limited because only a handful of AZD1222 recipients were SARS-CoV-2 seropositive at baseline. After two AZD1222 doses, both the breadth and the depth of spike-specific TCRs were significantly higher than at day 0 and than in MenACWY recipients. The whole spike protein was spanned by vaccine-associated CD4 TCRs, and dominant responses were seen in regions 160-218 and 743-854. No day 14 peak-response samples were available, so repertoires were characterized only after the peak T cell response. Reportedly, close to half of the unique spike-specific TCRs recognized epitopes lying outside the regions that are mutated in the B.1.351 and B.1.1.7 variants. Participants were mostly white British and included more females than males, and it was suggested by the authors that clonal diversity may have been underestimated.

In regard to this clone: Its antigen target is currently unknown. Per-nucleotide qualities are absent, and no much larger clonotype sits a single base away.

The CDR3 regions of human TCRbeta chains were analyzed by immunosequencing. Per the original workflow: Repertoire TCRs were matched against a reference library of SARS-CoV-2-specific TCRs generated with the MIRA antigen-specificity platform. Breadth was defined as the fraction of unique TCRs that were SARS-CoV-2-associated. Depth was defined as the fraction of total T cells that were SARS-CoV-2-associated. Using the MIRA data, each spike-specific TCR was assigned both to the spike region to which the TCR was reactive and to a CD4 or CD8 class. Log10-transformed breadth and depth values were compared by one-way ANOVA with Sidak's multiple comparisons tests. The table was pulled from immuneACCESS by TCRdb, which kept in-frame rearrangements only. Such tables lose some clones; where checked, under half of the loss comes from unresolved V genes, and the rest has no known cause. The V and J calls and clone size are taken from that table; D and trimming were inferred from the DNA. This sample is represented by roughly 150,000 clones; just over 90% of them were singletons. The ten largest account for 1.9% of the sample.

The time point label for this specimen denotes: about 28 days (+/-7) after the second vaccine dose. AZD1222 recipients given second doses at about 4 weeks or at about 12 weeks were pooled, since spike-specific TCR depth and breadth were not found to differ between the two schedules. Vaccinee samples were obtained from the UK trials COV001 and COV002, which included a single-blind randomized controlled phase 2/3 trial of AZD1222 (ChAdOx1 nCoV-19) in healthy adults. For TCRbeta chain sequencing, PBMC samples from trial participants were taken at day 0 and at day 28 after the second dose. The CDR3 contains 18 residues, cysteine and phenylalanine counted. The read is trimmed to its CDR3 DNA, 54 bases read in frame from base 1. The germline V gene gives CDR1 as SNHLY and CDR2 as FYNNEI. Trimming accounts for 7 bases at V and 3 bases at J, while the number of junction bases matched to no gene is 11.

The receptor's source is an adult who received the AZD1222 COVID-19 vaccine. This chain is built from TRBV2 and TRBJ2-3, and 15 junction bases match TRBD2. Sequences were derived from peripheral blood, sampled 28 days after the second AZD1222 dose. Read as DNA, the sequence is TGTGCCAGCAACCAAGAAGGACTAGCGGGGGGGCAAACAGATACGCAGTATTTT. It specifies CASNQEGLAGGQTDTQYF.